A single sample is the source of the 20 T cell receptor beta chains below, sequenced in a study of post-analysis software for immune sequencing data. Overall study findings and caveats: Roughly five TRBV segments were significantly more frequent in patients than in controls. TRBV5-6, TRBV5-1 and TRBV20-1 were among these segments.

These TCRs are of unknown antigen specificity. cDNA libraries of TCR beta carried unique molecular identifiers. TCRdb reanalysed the PCR reads using MiXCR and keeps one entry per CDR3 protein. The sample consists of hundreds of thousands of distinct CDR3 sequences, about 60% of them appearing once. Sequenced input: blood. The receptors here all came from a girl aged 2-10 years with multiple sclerosis.

The chain employs TRBV6-2 or TRBV6-3 and TRBJ2-1; 9 nucleotides line up with TRBD2. Germline V gene sequence: CDR1 MNHEY, CDR2 SVGEGT. J was trimmed by 7 bases and V by 6 bases; bases with no gene match: 16. The CDR3 spans 17 residues. In DNA, the CDR3 is TGTGCCAGCAGCCAACTAGCGGGTCCCGCAGAGAGGAATGAGCAGTTCTTC. Translating gives CASSQLAGPAERNEQFF.

The chain couples TRBV11-2 to TRBJ2-5; TRBD2 agrees at 8 bases. The V gene's germline CDR1 is SGHAT and CDR2 FQNNGV. The junction had 5 bases not matched to a gene; V was cut back by 1 base and J by 4 bases. The CDR3 sequence is 15 residues long. Here the CDR3 DNA reads TGTGCCAGCAGCTTAGTATCGGGGGGGCGAGAGACCCAGTACTTC. This sequence encodes CASSLVSGGRETQYF.

The chain carries TRBV7-9 and TRBJ2-7; 7 bases line up with TRBD2. The J call could be wrong; TRBJ2-5 is a better fit for the DNA end. There are 16 residues in the CDR3. Per the germline V gene, CDR1 is SEHNR and CDR2 is FQNEAQ (reference sequence). The CDR3, as DNA: TGTGCCAGCAGCTTAGAAGCGGGGAAGGAAGAGGAGACCCAGTACTTC. This codes for CASSLEAGKEEETQYF.

The chain combines TRBV12-3 or TRBV12-4 with TRBJ2-5, with no clear D. The CDR3 runs 15 residues. Trimming cost V 5 bases and J 5 bases, with 18 bases left between them. Here the CDR3 DNA reads TGTGCCAGCAGTGGCGTAGCTCCGGGCCTTGAGACCCAGTACTTC. As protein: CASSGVAPGLETQYF.

As regards this clonotype: The junction departs from germline at one end; a sequencing error may be responsible. The rearrangement uses TRBV12-3 or TRBV12-4 and TRBJ2-1, with D unresolved. The CDR3 totals 15 residues. The CDR3 DNA reads as TGTGCCAGCAGCCCTGACCCCCGATCTTACAACGAGCAGTTCTTC. Residues: CASSPDPRSYNEQFF.

This chain links TRBV9 with TRBJ2-4; D is perhaps TRBD2 (6 bases). From germline, CDR1 is SGDLS and CDR2 YYNGEE. The CDR3 runs to 16 residues. V was clipped by 3 bases and J by 6 bases, with 19 bases between them. The CDR3 bases are TGTGCCAGCAGCGCCGACGGAGGGTTGGGCCTAAACATTCAGTACTTC. Protein: CASSADGGLGLNIQYF.

The genes are TRBV20-1 and TRBJ1-2; D is perhaps TRBD1 (5 bases). This CDR3 contains 12 residues. Trimming removed 1 base at V and 8 bases at J, with 11 bases between. CDR1 is DFQATT and CDR2 is SNEGSKA in the germline V gene (reference sequence). CDR3 sequence (DNA): TGCAGTGCTAGAGTTGAAGGGGTCGGCTACACCTTC. This encodes CSARVEGVGYTF.

The J gene is TRBJ2-2, the V gene TRBV6-4; D is unclear. Trimming shortened V by 6 bases and J by 1 base, and 9 bases separated the two germline ends. The CDR3 runs 14 residues. Germline loops: CDR1 MRHNA, CDR2 SNTAGT. CDR3 amino acids: CASRVGRNTGELFF. The CDR3 nucleotides read TGTGCCAGCAGAGTCGGACGGAACACCGGGGAGCTGTTTTTT.

The chain carries TRBV25-1 and TRBJ2-1, with 14 nucleotides matching TRBD2. This CDR3 comprises 17 residues. V dropped 2 bases and J dropped 4; count of bases not matched to a gene: 4. CDR1 is MGHDK, CDR2 SYGVNS, per germline. CDR3 region: CASSERLAGGIYNEQFF. The CDR3 bases are TGTGCCAGCAGTGAAAGACTAGCGGGAGGGATATACAATGAGCAGTTCTTC.

This clonotype has more than one count but fewer than ten. The chain uses TRBV10-3 and TRBJ2-1; D is possibly TRBD2 (5 bases). This CDR3 is 17 amino acids long. V was cut by 3 bases and J by 4 bases, with 19 bases left in between. The germline gives CDR1 ENHRY, CDR2 SYGVKD. CDR3 DNA sequence: TGTGCCATCAGTGATAGTAGGACCGCCGGGGAATACAATGAGCAGTTCTTC. As protein: CAISDSRTAGEYNEQFF.

Only a few counts were recorded for this clonotype. The chain carries TRBV6-5 and TRBJ1-2, with 7 positions matching TRBD1. The trim removed 6 bases at V and 9 bases at J, leaving 7 bases unmatched. The CDR3 loop spans 12 amino acids. Germline assignment: CDR1 MNHEY and CDR2 SVGAGI. In DNA form, the CDR3 reads TGTGCCAGCAGGGGGACAGAGAAGCGCTACACCTTC. Translating it yields CASRGTEKRYTF.

The CDR3 DNA follows: TGCAGTGCTAAGGACAGCCTGAGCTCCTACGAGCAGTACTTC. Translated: CSAKDSLSSYEQYF. The chain recombines TRBV20-1 with TRBJ2-7; a possible D gene is TRBD1 (6 bases). The germline V and J ends were trimmed by 4 bases and 0 bases, with 13 bases remaining between them. From germline, CDR1 is DFQATT and CDR2 SNEGSKA (reference sequence). The length of the CDR3 is 14 residues.

The chain couples TRBV12-3 or TRBV12-4 to TRBJ2-4; possible D gene TRBD2, 5 bases. V shed 8 bases and J shed 8 bases, with 10 bases lying between them. The CDR3 is 11 amino acids. The CDR3 protein is CASSRGYIQYF. In DNA, the CDR3 is TGTGCCAGCTCCCGAGGGTACATTCAGTACTTC.

The V call is TRBV7-2, the J call TRBJ2-5, with D possibly TRBD2 on 6 matching bases. The V end lost 1 base, the J end lost 7 bases, and 7 bases lay between the germline ends. The CDR3 runs to 12 residues. Germline CDR1 and CDR2: SGHTA and FQGNSA. CDR3 sequence (DNA): TGTGCCAGCAGCTTAGAGGAGGGGACCCAGTACTTC. Its protein is CASSLEEGTQYF.

CDR3 bases: TGTGCCAGCAGGGTAACAGGTGGCCGTAGGGGCTACACCTTC. Encoded protein: CASRVTGGRRGYTF. The chain joins TRBV6-5 to TRBJ1-2; D may be TRBD1 (5 bases). The germline V gene has CDR1 MNHEY and CDR2 SVGAGI. This CDR3 has 14 amino acids. V was pared by 6 bases and J by 8 bases, with 19 bases between.

This chain joins TRBV10-3 and TRBJ2-5; D tentatively reads TRBD1 or TRBD2 (6 bases each). There are 19 residues in the CDR3. V shed 4 bases and J shed 2 bases, with 26 bases lying between them. Germline CDR1 and CDR2: ENHRY and SYGVKD. The CDR3 protein is CAISGYGGPSRGGQETQYF. The CDR3 nucleotides read TGTGCCATCAGTGGATACGGGGGACCGTCAAGAGGGGGACAAGAGACCCAGTACTTC.

V usage is TRBV29-1 and J usage is TRBJ1-6, with 7 nucleotides matching TRBD1. V shed 7 bases and J 6 bases; nucleotides not matched to a gene: 6. This CDR3 has 13 residues. The germline CDR1 and CDR2 sequences are SQVTM and ANQGSEA. CDR3 bases: TGCAGCGCCCGACAGGGTGGTAATTCACCCCTCCACTTT. It codes for CSARQGGNSPLHF.

The genes are TRBV28 and TRBJ2-1, with 8 bases lining up with TRBD2. V trimming: 9 bases; J trimming: 4 bases; junction bases outside the gene matches: 11. CDR1 and CDR2 from the germline V gene are MDHEN and SYDVKM. This CDR3 is built from 15 residues. Written as DNA, the CDR3 is TGTGCCAGTGTAGCAGCGGGAGATCGGTACAATGAGCAGTTCTTC. This gives the protein CASVAAGDRYNEQFF. The whole variable domain, filled in from reference TRBV28 and TRBJ2-1, reads DVKVTQSSRYLVKRTGEKVFLECVQDMDHENMFWYRQDPGLGLRLIYFSYDVKMKEKGDIPEGYSVSREKKERFSLILESASTNQTSMYLCASVAAGDRYNEQFFGPGTRLTVL.

The chain has TRBV4-1 and TRBJ1-2; D uncertain. V lost 1 base to trimming and J lost 6 bases, with 15 bases between them. The CDR3 covers 15 residues. The germline V gene has CDR1 MGHRA and CDR2 YSYEKL. The CDR3 sequence is CASSQGGLSGNGYTF. CDR3 coding DNA: TGCGCCAGCAGCCAAGGAGGGCTTTCGGGGAATGGCTACACCTTC.

The chain couples TRBV6-2 or TRBV6-3 to TRBJ2-7; perhaps TRBD1 as D (6 bases). Germline V lookup: CDR1 MNHEY, CDR2 SVGEGT. The V and J ends lost 4 bases and 1 base respectively, with 14 bases between them. The CDR3 runs to 15 residues. The CDR3 here is CASSLDRSLSYEQYF. The CDR3 nucleotides are TGTGCCAGCAGTTTAGACAGGTCCTTATCCTACGAGCAGTACTTC.